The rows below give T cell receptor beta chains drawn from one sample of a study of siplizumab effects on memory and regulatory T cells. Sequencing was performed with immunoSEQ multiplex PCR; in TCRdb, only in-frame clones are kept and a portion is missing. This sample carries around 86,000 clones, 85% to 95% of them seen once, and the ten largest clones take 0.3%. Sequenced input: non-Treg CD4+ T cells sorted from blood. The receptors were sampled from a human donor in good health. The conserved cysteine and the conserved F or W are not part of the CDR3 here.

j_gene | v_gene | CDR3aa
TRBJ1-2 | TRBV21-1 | ASSKDGSDYGYT
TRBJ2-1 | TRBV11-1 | ASSSGRLRSSYNEQF
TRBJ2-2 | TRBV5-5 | ASTQTGVDGELF
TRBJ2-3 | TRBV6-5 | ASRFSGSPTDTQY
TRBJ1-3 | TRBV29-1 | SVGGDSGNTIY
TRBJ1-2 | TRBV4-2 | ASSQLGNYGYT
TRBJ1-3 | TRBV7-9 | ASSPDGYSGNTIY
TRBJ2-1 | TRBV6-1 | ASIVAGGRNEQF
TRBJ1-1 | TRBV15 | ATSSGLVTEAF
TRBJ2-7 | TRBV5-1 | ASSFPSGNEQY